These T cell receptor beta chains were read from a single sample in a study of PD-1 blockade in classical Hodgkin lymphoma. Method: immunoSEQ multiplex PCR; TCRdb's copy keeps in-frame clones and lacks some. The data hold roughly 10,000 clones, with around 72% observed a single time. The sequencing used peripheral blood mononuclear cells (PBMCs), collected at baseline. All receptors derive from a human donor with classical Hodgkin lymphoma. CDR3s include the opening cysteine and the closing phenylalanine or tryptophan. Fields, in order: CDR3 protein, CDR3 DNA, clone size, J gene, D gene, V gene. The D gene is left open where the match is weak. Only some rows state a clone size, as once, few, many or a class for expanded clones.

CASSLGGTGARTDTQYF	TGTGCCAGCAGCTTAGGAGGGACAGGAGCTAGAACAGATACGCAGTATTTT	NA	TRBJ2-3	TRBD1	TRBV7-9
CASKGQSNQPQHF	TGTGCCAGCAAGGGCCAGAGCAATCAGCCCCAGCATTTT	NA	TRBJ1-5	NA	TRBV2
CASSQVAGQRHTEAFF	TGTGCCAGCAGCCAAGTGGCGGGACAGCGGCACACTGAAGCTTTCTTT	NA	TRBJ1-1	TRBD1	TRBV4-2
CAIRAFLRYF	TGTGCCATCAGGGCTTTCCTCCGGTACTTC	NA	TRBJ2-4	NA	TRBV10-3
CASRSTEGLSETQYF	TGTGCCAGCAGATCGACGGAGGGTCTGTCGGAGACCCAGTACTTC	NA	TRBJ2-5	NA	TRBV28
CASSYNGLLYNEQFF	TGTGCCAGCAGCTACAACGGACTTTTATACAATGAGCAGTTCTTC	NA	TRBJ2-1	NA	TRBV7-2
CAIRDRRADTQYF	TGTGCCATCAGGGACAGGAGAGCAGATACGCAGTATTTT	once	TRBJ2-3	TRBD1	TRBV28
CASSQRQVDNEKLFF	TGTGCCAGTAGTCAACGACAGGTAGATAATGAAAAACTGTTTTTT	NA	TRBJ1-4	NA	TRBV19
CASSASSGGSNEQFF	TGTGCCAGCAGCGCGTCTAGCGGGGGGAGTAATGAGCAGTTCTTC	few	TRBJ2-1	TRBD2	TRBV7-3
CATTPGTGGGYGYTF	TGTGCCACCACACCCGGGACAGGGGGCGGCTATGGCTACACCTTC	NA	TRBJ1-2	TRBD1	TRBV19
CASSGGLQTYEQYF	TGTGCCAGCAGCGGGGGGCTTCAAACCTACGAGCAGTACTTC	NA	TRBJ2-7	NA	TRBV7-2
CASSPAGGRTEAFF	TGTGCCAGCAGCCCAGCAGGGGGTCGGACTGAAGCTTTCTTT	NA	TRBJ1-1	TRBD1	TRBV5-4
CASSLQGTDTQYF	TGTGCCAGCAGCTTGCAGGGCACAGATACGCAGTATTTT	NA	TRBJ2-3	NA	TRBV14
CASSLTGTGIYEQYF	TGTGCCAGCTCACTTACCGGGACAGGGATCTACGAGCAGTACTTC	NA	TRBJ2-7	TRBD1	TRBV18
CASSEAGGLGEQYF	TGTGCCAGCAGTGAGGCCGGGGGCCTGGGCGAGCAGTACTTC	NA	TRBJ2-7	NA	TRBV6-1
CASSLPLERGSTGELFF	TGTGCCAGCAGCTTGCCCCTGGAGCGGGGGAGCACCGGGGAGCTGTTTTTT	NA	TRBJ2-2	TRBD2	TRBV5-4
CASSQDRLGDYGYTF	TGCGCCAGCAGCCAAGATCGGCTGGGAGACTATGGCTACACCTTC	NA	TRBJ1-2	NA	TRBV4-1
CASQGQGNTGELFF	TGTGCCAGCCAGGGACAGGGCAACACCGGGGAGCTGTTTTTT	medium-sized	TRBJ2-2	TRBD1	TRBV7-9
CAIRDIGGSPLHF	TGTGCCATCCGGGACATCGGAGGGTCACCCCTCCACTTT	NA	TRBJ1-6	NA	TRBV10-3
CASSLGRVTEAFF	TGTGCCAGCAGCCTAGGCAGGGTCACTGAAGCTTTCTTT	NA	TRBJ1-1	NA	TRBV14
CASSFGVAFRGNIQYF	TGTGCCAGCAGCTTCGGCGTAGCGTTCCGAGGAAACATTCAGTACTTC	once	TRBJ2-4	NA	TRBV7-2
CASSLLEGTEGYTF	TGCGCCAGCAGCTTGCTGGAGGGTACGGAAGGCTACACCTTC	NA	TRBJ1-2	NA	TRBV5-1
CASSFLAGGPGNEQFF	TGTGCCAGCAGTTTTCTAGCGGGGGGGCCAGGAAATGAGCAGTTCTTC	NA	TRBJ2-1	TRBD2	TRBV27
CASSYRKINSPLHF	TGTGCCAGCAGTTACCGTAAGATAAATTCACCCCTCCACTTT	few	TRBJ1-6	NA	TRBV6-5
CASSLTSGGSTDTQYF	TGTGCCAGCAGTCTGACTAGCGGGGGCAGCACAGATACGCAGTATTTT	once	TRBJ2-3	TRBD2	TRBV6-6
CASSSPSGGGRYNEQFF	TGTGCCAGCAGCTCCCCTAGCGGGGGGGGCAGGTACAATGAGCAGTTCTTC	NA	TRBJ2-1	TRBD2	TRBV7-9
CASSSYREIYGYTF	TGTGCCAGCAGTTCCTACAGGGAAATCTATGGCTACACCTTC	few	TRBJ1-2	NA	TRBV28
CSVATTNEKLFF	TGCAGCGTTGCTACAACTAATGAAAAACTGTTTTTT	NA	TRBJ1-4	NA	TRBV29-1